These 4 T cell receptor beta chains originate from one sample sequenced in a study of shared clonotypes between healthy human individuals. Only in-frame clones appear in the TCRdb table, and some are missing; sequencing was by immunoSEQ multiplex PCR. The sample includes fewer than 3 million clones, around 90% of them seen just once. The sample consisted of naive CD4+ T cells from PBMCs. Noted subset: CD45RA+ positively selected. The source of these receptors is a man aged 18 to 29 in good health. Some clones in this sample may be carry-over from other donors' samples.

The table lists this clone with a few counts. The chain couples TRBV10-1 to TRBJ1-1; no clear D. Germline assignment: CDR1 WNHNN and CDR2 SYGVQD (reference sequence). This CDR3 comprises 12 residues. Trimming shortened V by 4 bases and J by 5 bases, and 8 bases separated the two germline ends. CDR3 amino acids: CASSAGRTEAFF. The CDR3 DNA reads TGCGCCAGCAGTGCGGGCAGGACTGAAGCTTTCTTT.

Note on this clone: Other DNA sequences in the sample encode the same CDR3. CDR3 in DNA: TGTGCCAGCAGTGACAGACCAAACACCGGGGAGCTGTTTTTT. Amino acids: CASSDRPNTGELFF. The chain joins TRBV6-4 to TRBJ2-2; no clear D gene. Germline loops: CDR1 MRHNA, CDR2 SNTAGT. Trimming shortened V by 2 bases and J by 2 bases, and 6 bases separated the two germline ends. The length of the CDR3 is 14 residues.

To note about this clone: At the DNA level, this CDR3 is encoded by other sequences in the same sample as well. The chain joins TRBV28 to TRBJ2-7; 8 bases are a match to TRBD2. The CDR3 spans 14 residues. The V gene end was trimmed by 9 bases and the J gene end by 0 bases; junction bases not matched to a gene: 7. Germline loops: CDR1 MDHEN, CDR2 SYDVKM. In DNA form, the CDR3 reads TGTGCCAGTATAGAAACTAGCGGCTCCTACGAGCAGTACTTC. This sequence encodes CASIETSGSYEQYF.

The chain combines TRBV14 with TRBJ1-2; D is ambiguous. The germline CDR1 and CDR2 sequences are SGHDN and FVKESK. The CDR3 runs to 15 residues. Trimming left V 1 base short and J 3 bases short, with 12 bases between. The CDR3 DNA follows: TGTGCCAGCAGCCAAGGGGCCCGAAAGGACTATGGCTACACCTTC. The encoded protein is CASSQGARKDYGYTF.